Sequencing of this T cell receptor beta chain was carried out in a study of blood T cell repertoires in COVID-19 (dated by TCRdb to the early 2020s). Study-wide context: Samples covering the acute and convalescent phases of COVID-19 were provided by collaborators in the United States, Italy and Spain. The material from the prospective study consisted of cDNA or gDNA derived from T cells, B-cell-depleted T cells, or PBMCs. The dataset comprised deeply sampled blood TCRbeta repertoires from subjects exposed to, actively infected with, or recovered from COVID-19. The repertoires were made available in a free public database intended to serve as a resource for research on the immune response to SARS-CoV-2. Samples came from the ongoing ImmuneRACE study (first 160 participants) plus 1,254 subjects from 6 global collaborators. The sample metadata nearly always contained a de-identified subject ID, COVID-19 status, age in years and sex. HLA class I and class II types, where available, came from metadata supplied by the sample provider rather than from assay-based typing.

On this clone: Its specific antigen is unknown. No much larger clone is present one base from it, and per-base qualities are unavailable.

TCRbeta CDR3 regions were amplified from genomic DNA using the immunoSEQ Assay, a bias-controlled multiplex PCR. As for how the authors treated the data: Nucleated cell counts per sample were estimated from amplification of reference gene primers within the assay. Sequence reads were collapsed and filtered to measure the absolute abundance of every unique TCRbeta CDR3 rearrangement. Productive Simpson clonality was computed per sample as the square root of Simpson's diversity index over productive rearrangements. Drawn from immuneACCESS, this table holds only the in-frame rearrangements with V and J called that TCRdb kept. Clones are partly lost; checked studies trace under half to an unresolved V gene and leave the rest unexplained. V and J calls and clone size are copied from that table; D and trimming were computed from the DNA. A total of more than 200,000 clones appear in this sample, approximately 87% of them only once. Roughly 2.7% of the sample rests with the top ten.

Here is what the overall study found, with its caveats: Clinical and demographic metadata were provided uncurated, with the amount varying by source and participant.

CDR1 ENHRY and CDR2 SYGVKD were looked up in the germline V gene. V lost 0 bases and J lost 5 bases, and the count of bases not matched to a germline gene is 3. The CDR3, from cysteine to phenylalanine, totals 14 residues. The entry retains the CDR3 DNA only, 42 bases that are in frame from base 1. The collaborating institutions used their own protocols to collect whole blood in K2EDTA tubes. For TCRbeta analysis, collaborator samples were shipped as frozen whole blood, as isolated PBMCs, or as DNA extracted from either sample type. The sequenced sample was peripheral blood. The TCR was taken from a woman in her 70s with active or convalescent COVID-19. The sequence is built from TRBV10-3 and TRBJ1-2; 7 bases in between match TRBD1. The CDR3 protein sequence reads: CAISESARGYGYTF. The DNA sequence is TGTGCCATCAGTGAGTCTGCCAGGGGGTATGGCTACACCTTC.